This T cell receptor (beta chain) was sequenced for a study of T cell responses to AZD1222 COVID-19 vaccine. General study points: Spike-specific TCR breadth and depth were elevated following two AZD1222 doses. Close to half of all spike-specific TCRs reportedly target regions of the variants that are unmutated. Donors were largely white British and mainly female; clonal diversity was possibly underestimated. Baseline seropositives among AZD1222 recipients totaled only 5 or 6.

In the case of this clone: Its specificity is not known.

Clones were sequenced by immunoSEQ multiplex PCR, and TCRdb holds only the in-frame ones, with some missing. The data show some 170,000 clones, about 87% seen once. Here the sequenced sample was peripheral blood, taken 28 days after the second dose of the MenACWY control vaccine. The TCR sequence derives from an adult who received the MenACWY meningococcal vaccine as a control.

The CDR3: CASSRSEVEKLFF. DNA for the CDR3: TGTGCCAGCAGTAGGTCAGAGGTTGAAAAACTGTTTTTT. The V and J genes are TRBV25-1 and TRBJ1-4; D unresolved. Trimming pared 5 bases from V and 7 bases from J, leaving 11 bases between. This CDR3 has 13 residues. CDR1 is MGHDK, CDR2 SYGVNS, per germline.